Shown below are 5 T cell receptor beta chains from a single sample sequenced in a study of T cell repertoires in cytomegalovirus infection. No cognate antigen is known for these TCRs. One entry per CDR3 protein, called by TCRdb with MiXCR from the reads. The sample has about 130,000 distinct CDR3 sequences; around 30% are singletons. This sample comprised CD8+ T cells from cultured PBMCs, obtained from culture after CMV antigen stimulation. These receptors came from a human donor in good health (CMV status not recorded). Some clones in this sample may be carry-over from other donors' samples.

The gene calls are TRBV9 and TRBJ2-7; TRBD1 agrees at 7 bases. The junction had 5 bases not matched to a gene; V was cut back by 4 bases and J by 4 bases. This CDR3 region has 13 residues. Germline lookup yields CDR1 SGDLS and CDR2 YYNGEE. This chain's CDR3 is CASSQGRGYEQYF. CDR3 bases: TGTGCCAGCAGCCAGGGCAGGGGGTACGAGCAGTACTTC.

The chain carries TRBV4-2 and TRBJ2-1; TRBD2 aligns across 10 bases. Trimming removed 0 bases from V and 10 bases from J; junction bases left unmatched: 9. This CDR3 spans 16 amino acids. CDR1 and CDR2 from the germline V gene are LGHNA and YNFKEQ. The CDR3 sequence is CASSQESSGGAQEQFF. The CDR3 DNA follows: TGTGCCAGCAGCCAAGAATCGAGCGGGGGGGCTCAGGAGCAGTTCTTC.

This clonotype was seen a handful of times. The chain employs TRBV12-3 or TRBV12-4 and TRBJ2-7, with TRBD1 matching over 7 bases. CDR3 size: 14 residues. V shed 5 bases and J 3 bases; nucleotides not matched to a gene: 7. Here the CDR3 DNA reads TGTGCCAGCAGTCCCCAAACAGGGGTCTACGAGCAGTACTTC. Its protein product is CASSPQTGVYEQYF.

This clonotype has at least ten counts. The chain recombines TRBV9 with TRBJ1-1; D is ambiguous. The germline CDR1 and CDR2 sequences are SGDLS and YYNGEE. V lost 4 bases and J lost 5, with 18 bases in between. The CDR3 consists of 15 residues. The CDR3 loop reads CASSSWALGGTEAFF. The CDR3 nucleotides read TGTGCCAGCAGCTCCTGGGCCCTTGGAGGGACTGAAGCTTTCTTT.

The V and J genes are TRBV12-3 or TRBV12-4 and TRBJ1-1; no firm D call. V was pared by 3 bases and J by 3 bases, with 11 bases between. The length of the CDR3 is 14 residues. The DNA of the CDR3 is TGTGCCAGCAGTTTTGGGCGAGAGGACACTGAAGCTTTCTTT. It translates to CASSFGREDTEAFF.